The following is a T cell receptor (beta chain) sequence with its context. The antigen remains unidentified. The sample belongs to a study of siplizumab effects on memory and regulatory T cells. Findings and caveats of the study: Assignment to unstimulated subsets succeeded for only a minor fraction of the alloreactive clones. Siplizumab significantly brought down the alloreactive sequences that trace back to unstimulated CD4+ memory cells. No functional test confirmed suppression by proliferating siplizumab-culture Tregs.

The protocol was immunoSEQ multiplex PCR, while the TCRdb copy is restricted to in-frame clones and leaves out a portion. The sample carries tens of thousands of clones, 75% to 90% recorded once. CDR3 length equals 15 residues. The germline gives CDR1 SGDLS, CDR2 YYNGEE. The V gene lost 0 bases and the J gene lost 2 bases, with 12 bases spanning the gap. The chain uses TRBV9 and TRBJ2-7; D tentatively fits TRBD1 or TRBD2 (6 bases each). This receptor was identified in a human donor in good health. The sequencing input was memory CD4+ T cells sorted from blood. CDR3 residues: CASSVAPGDTYEQYF. DNA for the CDR3: TGTGCCAGCAGCGTAGCCCCGGGGGACACCTACGAGCAGTACTTC.